The 28 T cell receptor beta chains listed next were all sequenced from one sample in a study of CD8+CD57+ T cells in acquired aplastic anemia. Genomic DNA, serving as template, underwent TCR beta VDJ and CDR3 profiling. Using its own MiXCR run on the reads, TCRdb lists one record per CDR3 protein. The sample contains around 200,000 distinct CDR3 sequences, roughly half of which appear only once. The patients chosen for sequencing had shown expansion of CD8+CD57+ cells (detected by flow cytometry). Sequenced material: sorted CD4+, CD8+, or CD8+CD57+ T cells (not recorded which) from PBMCs. The receptors were sampled from a human donor with aplastic anemia.

The V call is TRBV24-1, the J call TRBJ2-2, with D maybe TRBD1 (6 bases). The CDR3 length is 16 residues. Trimming left V 1 base short and J 3 bases short, with 11 bases between. The germline V gene has CDR1 KGHDR and CDR2 SFDVKD. This chain's CDR3 is CATSDFDGQYTGELFF. In DNA form, the CDR3 reads TGTGCCACCAGTGATTTCGACGGACAGTACACCGGGGAGCTGTTTTTT.

The V gene is TRBV19, the J gene TRBJ2-3, with D unresolved. Trimming removed 3 bases at V and 4 bases at J, with 5 bases between. CDR1 and CDR2 from the germline V gene are LNHDA and SQIVND (reference sequence). The CDR3 sequence is 12 residues long. The CDR3 loop reads CASSMPADTQYF. CDR3 nucleotide sequence: TGTGCCAGTAGTATGCCCGCAGATACGCAGTATTTT.

This clonotype was seen more than once but under ten times. This rearrangement joins TRBV19 to TRBJ1-2; D is ambiguous. In germline, CDR1 is LNHDA, CDR2 SQIVND (reference sequence). V shed 4 bases and J shed 6 bases, with 15 bases lying between them. The CDR3 length is 14 residues. The CDR3 DNA follows: TGTGCCAGTAGTACATGGGAGCAATGGCATGGCTACACCTTC. Its translation is CASSTWEQWHGYTF. Full variable domain (missing parts from reference TRBV19 and TRBJ1-2): DGGITQSPKYLFRKEGQNVTLSCEQNLNHDAMYWYRQDPGQGLRLIYYSQIVNDFQKGDIAEGYSVSREKKESFPLTVTSAQKNPTAFYLCASSTWEQWHGYTFGSGTRLTVV.

This clonotype was recorded a few times. This chain uses TRBV20-1 with TRBJ1-2, with 7 bases aligning to TRBD1. The V gene's germline CDR1 is DFQATT and CDR2 SNEGSKA (reference sequence). This CDR3 is built from 15 residues. The trim removed 5 bases at V and 4 bases at J, leaving 13 bases unmatched. The CDR3 DNA reads as TGCAGTGCTCGCAGAGGGACAGCGGGATTCTATGGCTACACCTTC. It yields the protein CSARRGTAGFYGYTF.

This clonotype was counted ten times or more. The chain combines TRBV5-1 with TRBJ2-7; maybe TRBD2 (6 bases). The CDR3 runs 15 residues. Trimming pared 0 bases from V and 2 bases from J, leaving 12 bases between. Germline CDR1 reads SGHRS; CDR2 reads YFSETQ. In DNA form, the CDR3 reads TGCGCCAGCAGCTTGGCAGGGACTCCGACCTACGAGCAGTACTTC. This gives the protein CASSLAGTPTYEQYF.

The chain combines TRBV7-9 with TRBJ2-5; TRBD2 aligns across 8 bases. The CDR3 spans 14 residues. J lost 2 bases, V lost 4 bases, and 3 bases had no gene match. The V gene's germline CDR1 is SEHNR and CDR2 FQNEAQ (reference sequence). The CDR3 nucleotides are TGTGCCAGCAGCTATTCGGGGGGGCAAGAGACCCAGTACTTC. Translated: CASSYSGGQETQYF.

This clonotype appeared a single time. The conserved phenylalanine or tryptophan is not found at the CDR3 terminus, so this likely reflects a read error. The genes are TRBV24-1 and TRBJ1-1; the D is unclear. CDR3 length: 13 residues. Germline CDR1 KGHDR, CDR2 SFDVKD. CDR3 bases: TGTGCTACCAGTGGTTACATGAACACTGAAGCTTTCCTT. This sequence encodes CATSGYMNTEAFL.

This clonotype has a handful of counts. Just one base apart from a much larger clone, this may be a read error. The chain uses TRBV7-2 and TRBJ2-3; D is ambiguous. Looked up from germline, CDR1 is SGHTA and CDR2 is FQGNSA. Between the trimmed V and J ends, which lost 4 bases and 2 bases, there was a span of 4 bases. The CDR3 extends over 12 amino acids. The CDR3 bases are TGTGCCAGCAGCTCCTACACAGATACGCAGTATTTT. Translating it yields CASSSYTDTQYF. Full variable domain (missing parts from reference TRBV7-2 and TRBJ2-3): GAGVSQSPSNKVTEKGKDVELRCDPISGHTALYWYRQSLGQGLEFLIYFQGNSAPDKSGLPSDRFSAERTGGSVSTLTIQRTQQEDSAVYLCASSSYTDTQYFGPGTRLTVL.

This clonotype was found many times. The rearrangement joins TRBV2 to TRBJ2-1; D uncertain. This CDR3 region has 15 residues. V lost 0 bases to trimming and J lost 4 bases, with 10 bases between them. Germline V gene data show CDR1 as SNHLY and CDR2 as FYNNEI. CDR3 residues: CASSEARPAYNEQFF. CDR3 coding DNA: TGTGCCAGCAGTGAAGCGCGGCCAGCGTACAATGAGCAGTTCTTC.

The gene calls are TRBV5-1 and TRBJ2-5, with D perhaps TRBD1 or TRBD2 (5 bases each). V was cut by 0 bases and J by 5 bases, with 14 bases left in between. CDR1 SGHRS and CDR2 YFSETQ come from the germline V gene. The CDR3 has 15 residues. Written as DNA, the CDR3 is TGCGCCAGCAGCTTGGCCGGGCGAGGGGATGAGACCCAGTACTTC. This codes for CASSLAGRGDETQYF.

This chain uses TRBV7-2 with TRBJ1-1, with D uncertain. Trimming pared 1 base from V and 11 bases from J, leaving 14 bases between. The germline gives CDR1 SGHTA, CDR2 FQGNSA. The CDR3 contains 13 residues. CDR3 loop: CASSLEWGGRAFF. CDR3 DNA: TGTGCCAGCAGCTTAGAGTGGGGTGGACGGGCTTTCTTT.

This rearrangement joins TRBV29-1 to TRBJ2-5; 8 bases are a match to TRBD2. CDR1 SQVTM and CDR2 ANQGSEA come from the germline V gene. Losses at the gene ends were 3 bases for V and 8 bases for J; bases not matched to a gene: 8. This CDR3 contains 13 residues. DNA of the CDR3: TGCAGCGTTGAGGAGGCGGGAGGCTTTACCCAGTACTTC. It specifies CSVEEAGGFTQYF.

This chain links TRBV24-1 with TRBJ1-2; D gene ambiguous. Trimming shortened V by 3 bases and J by 7 bases, and 5 bases separated the two germline ends. The CDR3 length is 11 residues. Germline V gives CDR1 KGHDR, CDR2 SFDVKD. CDR3 protein: CATSDISGYTF. CDR3 nucleotides: TGTGCCACCAGTGATATCTCTGGCTACACCTTC.

This chain uses TRBV9 with TRBJ2-1; 13 bases are a match to TRBD2. Losses at the gene ends were 3 bases for V and 7 bases for J; bases not matched to a gene: 4. Germline lookup yields CDR1 SGDLS and CDR2 YYNGEE. The CDR3 has 15 amino acids. CDR3 sequence reads: CASSELAGGLNEQFF. CDR3 in DNA: TGTGCCAGCAGCGAACTAGCGGGAGGGTTGAATGAGCAGTTCTTC.

This clonotype was detected ten times or more. The genes are TRBV5-6 and TRBJ1-2, with 8 bases fitting TRBD1. The ends lost 2 bases at V and 7 bases at J; junction bases unmatched: 4. Looked up from germline, CDR1 is SGHDT and CDR2 is YYEEEE. The CDR3 has 13 amino acids. In nucleotides, the CDR3 is TGTGCCAGCAGCTTACAGGGGGGTGGTGGCTACACCTTC. This gives the protein CASSLQGGGGYTF.

The CDR3 DNA reads TGCGCCAGCAGCTCCGGACAGGGCCCCTACGAGCAGTACTTC. Amino acid sequence: CASSSGQGPYEQYF. The rearrangement links TRBV5-1 to TRBJ2-7; TRBD1 matches 8 bases. CDR3 length: 14 residues. Trimming removed 3 bases from V and 2 bases from J; junction bases left unmatched: 4. Germline V gene data show CDR1 as SGHRS and CDR2 as YFSETQ.

This rearrangement joins TRBV6-1 to TRBJ2-3; 7 nucleotides align to TRBD1. After removal of 6 bases from V and 4 bases from J, the junction contained 13 bases not matched to a gene. The CDR3 runs 16 residues. Germline CDR1 and CDR2: MNHNS and SASEGT. The CDR3 nucleotides read TGTGCCAGCAGCCCATTTCAGGGGGTGGGTTCAGATACGCAGTATTTT. This codes for CASSPFQGVGSDTQYF.

Ten or more counts support this clonotype. The V gene is TRBV2, the J gene TRBJ2-1; TRBD2 is a possible D gene (6 bases). Germline CDR1 SNHLY, CDR2 FYNNEI. Trimming removed 5 bases from V and 0 bases from J, with 14 bases in between. The CDR3 is made up of 16 amino acids. The CDR3 region has the DNA TGTGCCAGCAGTTTCGATGCGGGGAGCTCCTACAATGAGCAGTTCTTC. Its protein is CASSFDAGSSYNEQFF.

The V call is TRBV24-1, the J call TRBJ2-3; 11 nucleotides agree with TRBD2. Trimming at V came to 3 bases and at J to 4 bases, leaving 5 bases not matched to a gene. This CDR3 comprises 16 residues. Germline V gives CDR1 KGHDR, CDR2 SFDVKD. The CDR3 nucleotides are TGTGCCACCAGTGATCGTACTAGCGGGAGTGCAGATACGCAGTATTTT. Translated, it gives CATSDRTSGSADTQYF.

This clonotype was counted many times. The V call is TRBV5-1, the J call TRBJ2-3, with D possibly being TRBD2 (5 bases). Trimming pared 4 bases from V and 3 bases from J, leaving 12 bases between. The CDR3 contains 14 residues. Germline V gives CDR1 SGHRS, CDR2 YFSETQ. The CDR3 DNA reads as TGCGCCAGCAGCGACGGACTGGAGACAGATACGCAGTATTTT. Amino acid sequence: CASSDGLETDTQYF.

The rearrangement links TRBV29-1 to TRBJ2-5; 8 bases agree with TRBD1. With V trimmed by 5 bases and J by 4 bases, 6 bases remained unmatched. This CDR3 comprises 13 residues. Germline V lookup: CDR1 SQVTM, CDR2 ANQGSEA. The DNA of the CDR3 is TGCAGCGTTTTTGGAACAGGGGGAGAGACCCAGTACTTC. Translation: CSVFGTGGETQYF.

This clonotype was picked up a small number of times. The V call is TRBV24-1, the J call TRBJ2-5; a possible D gene is TRBD2 (6 bases). The germline V gene has CDR1 KGHDR and CDR2 SFDVKD. The V gene lost 7 bases and the J gene lost 5 bases, with 16 bases spanning the gap. The CDR3 sequence is 14 residues long. CDR3 loop: CATRSAGREETQYF. The DNA of the CDR3 is TGTGCCACCAGAAGTGCAGGTCGGGAGGAGACCCAGTACTTC.

This clonotype came up many times. This chain connects TRBV19 to TRBJ1-6; D possibly corresponds to TRBD1 (5 bases). Trimming cost V 7 bases and J 9 bases, with 19 bases left between them. In germline, CDR1 is LNHDA, CDR2 SQIVND (reference sequence). This CDR3 has 15 amino acids. The DNA for the CDR3 is TGTGCCAGTACAGCCCGGGACCCTATAATTTCACCCCTCCACTTT. This translates into CASTARDPIISPLHF. Complete variable domain (other parts from reference TRBV19 and TRBJ1-6): DGGITQSPKYLFRKEGQNVTLSCEQNLNHDAMYWYRQDPGQGLRLIYYSQIVNDFQKGDIAEGYSVSREKKESFPLTVTSAQKNPTAFYLCASTARDPIISPLHFGNGTRLTVT.

The V call is TRBV24-1, the J call TRBJ2-3; TRBD2 matches 7 bases. Looked up from germline, CDR1 is KGHDR and CDR2 is SFDVKD. Trimming cost V 7 bases and J 3 bases; bases outside gene matches: 9. The CDR3 is made up of 15 amino acids. CDR3 DNA sequence: TGTGCCACCAGGGAGAGCGGGGAGGGGACAGATACGCAGTATTTT. Translating it yields CATRESGEGTDTQYF.

There are many counts of this clonotype. This chain uses TRBV6-1 with TRBJ1-5; possible D gene TRBD1, 5 bases. CDR1 is MNHNS, CDR2 SASEGT, per germline. V shed 6 bases and J shed 0 bases, with 18 bases lying between them. This CDR3 is 17 amino acids long. The DNA of the CDR3 is TGTGCCAGCAGCACCCATCGGGGCAGGGATAGCAATCAGCCCCAGCATTTT. Amino acids: CASSTHRGRDSNQPQHF.

The V call is TRBV24-1, the J call TRBJ1-4; D gene uncertain. The CDR3 sequence is 15 residues long. CDR1 and CDR2 (germline): KGHDR, SFDVKD. V lost 4 bases and J lost 2, with 10 bases in between. CDR3 region: CATSDPGGTNEKLFF. The CDR3 region has the DNA TGTGCCACCAGTGACCCCGGTGGGACTAATGAAAAACTGTTTTTT.

The J gene is TRBJ2-2, the V gene TRBV7-9; D remains unclear. Germline V gives CDR1 SEHNR, CDR2 FQNEAQ (reference sequence). This CDR3 region has 13 residues. The V gene lost 2 bases and the J gene lost 4 bases, with 5 bases spanning the gap. The CDR3, as DNA: TGTGCCAGCAGCTTATCCATCACCGGGGAGCTGTTTTTT. This codes for CASSLSITGELFF.

The gene calls are TRBV10-3 and TRBJ2-3; D is unresolved. Germline V CDR1 and CDR2: ENHRY, SYGVKD. CDR3 size: 11 residues. Between the trimmed V and J ends, which lost 8 bases and 5 bases, there was a span of 8 bases. CDR3 residues: CAIRAGDTQYF. The CDR3, as DNA: TGTGCCATCCGGGCCGGAGATACGCAGTATTTT.